This T cell receptor beta chain was captured by sequencing in a study of cytomegalovirus exposure and HLA in healthy donors (dated by TCRdb to 2017 to 2019). The study in broad terms: According to an earlier analysis of several hundred of the donors, about 179 million T cells yielded roughly 110 million unique TCR beta sequences and 276 Gb of sequence data. An early release covering 500 to 750 HLA-typed donors comprised about 290 gigabases of sequencing data and around 80 million unique TCR sequences. Of the 350 to 450 genotyped donors, 65% to 90% fell in the genetic ancestry cluster associated with self-reported Caucasian donors. The aim of the study was to test whether cataloging public T cell receptors could identify signatures of past pathogen exposure. The T cell repertoires of around 730 subjects were profiled by immunosequencing and related to cytomegalovirus serostatus. A separate validation cohort of roughly 130 different subjects was used in addition to the 666-subject first cohort. High-throughput TCR immunosequencing, statistical association of individual TCRs with disease status, and machine learning were combined to predict cytomegalovirus infection status. In a later analysis, previously published TCR beta repertoires from 500 to 750 donors were re-analyzed and high-resolution HLA genotyping was added so that TCR occurrence patterns could be studied. The later analysis used no new phenotypic data to find candidate immune exposures, relying instead on TCR beta sequences and their occurrence across donors. To decide whether each TCR beta V gene segment behaved as functional or pseudogenic, an earlier analysis of several hundred of the donors relied on high-throughput TCR beta sequencing. Donor age, sex, ethnicity and CMV serostatus were compiled together with the repertoire data. A later genetic analysis took genome-wide SNP genotypes for 398 of the 666 donors and used that subset as a discovery cohort. Every discovery cohort repertoire had been produced on one sequencing platform. HLA typing included class I and class II loci at four-digit resolution. The number of donors typed differed by locus, with about 620-630 for A, B, C, DRB1 and DQB1, around 500 for DQA1, about 610 for DPA1, and 450 to 480 for DPB1. Several DR-DQ haplotypes were handled as single units for association and clustering because linkage in the cohort was strong. On average, roughly 250,000 unique TCR beta nucleotide sequences were sequenced per donor among 398 genotyped donors of the cohort, with roughly 20% of those sequences being non-productive.

The cohort comprised 666 healthy bone marrow donors. At the time of sampling, every cohort member was nominally healthy, though immune exposures that went unrecorded were likely present. The donor was CMV seronegative and belonged to the group of roughly 330 seronegative cohort members. A peripheral blood sample was collected from each donor, and TCR beta sequencing was performed on peripheral blood mononuclear cells. Genomic DNA extraction from the blood cell samples was performed with the Qiagen DNeasy Blood Extraction Kit. Results the study describes overall, beyond this receptor: The classifier was reported to diagnose cytomegalovirus status with high specificity and sensitivity in both the original cohort and the validation cohort. Because some donors lacked HLA typing at each locus, the association tests relied only on the typed subset. A later genetic analysis reported fewer N-insertions in productive TCRs among donors in an Asian-associated ancestry cluster than the roughly 670-donor mean. A later analysis found that most CMV-associated TCR beta chains appeared HLA-restricted, with HLA associations seemingly driven largely by CMV exposure. In vitro tests confirmed that a few of the cytomegalovirus-associated TCR beta chains recognize cytomegalovirus antigens. Specific HLA alleles were associated with 16,951 TCR beta sequences at a false discovery rate of 0.05 in a later analysis. An earlier analysis of approximately 500 of the donors showed that most TCR beta V segments appeared in productive rearrangements either about 87% or about 30% of the time, which broadly matched IMGT annotations. In a later genetic analysis, a missense DCLRE1C variant was associated with V-gene and J-gene trimming of TCR beta chains, and the association was replicated in an independent cohort. Because counts were too low, about 18 rarely observed V segments, including chromosome 9 orphons, were excluded from the earlier analysis of 587 of the donors. It was suggested by the authors that the approach could potentially be generalized to other disease states and immunological phenotypes. The presence/absence analyses assumed that sequencing depth was roughly uniform across donors, and that assumption may not be true. A group of highly shared sequence variants was considered likely to be a technical artifact of the sequencing pipeline. Strong co-occurrence of HLA alleles, especially DR and DQ, made assigning TCR associations to individual alleles difficult. A further reported finding was that TCR beta sequences accurately predicted the HLA-A and HLA-B alleles for most subjects in the first cohort. A later analysis found that HLA-associated TCR beta chains were more clonally expanded and had lower generation probabilities than equally common non-associated chains. According to a later analysis, parvovirus B19, influenza, CMV and Epstein-Barr virus appeared linked to several top co-occurrence clusters. The study gave a list of about 170 TCR beta chains associated with cytomegalovirus. Only TCR beta chains were sequenced in this cohort, and the absence of alpha or paired-chain data limited detectable features. Linkage disequilibrium might explain the correlated functional status among segregating V segments, but an unknown experimental factor could not be excluded. While some public TCRs were present in many individuals, most TCR sequences turned up only very rarely across donors. In a later analysis, TCR association rates were found to vary across HLA loci, with the most associated TCRs seen for DRB1 alleles and the fewest for HLA-C alleles. The only immune exposure information available for the cohort was CMV serostatus.

Library preparation was by the immunoSEQ multiplex PCR assay. The multiplex PCR relied on a mix of 60 forward primers for TCR Vbeta segments and 13 reverse primers for TCR Jbeta segments. The CDR3 region of rearranged TCR beta genes was amplified from genomic DNA with a multiplex PCR assay. The amplified TCR beta libraries were sequenced on the Illumina HiSeq System as 87-base-pair reads. Regarding the original processing steps: A later analysis tallied around 80 million unique TCR beta chains across the approximately 670 repertoires, and approximately 12 million of those chains were shared by two or more donors. To remove PCR and sequencing errors, raw reads were error-corrected and collapsed into unique sequences using a nearest-neighbor algorithm that merged closely related sequences. To assign V, D and J gene segments, CDR3 sequences were aligned to IMGT reference sequences. For a sequence to be retained, a match of at least six nucleotides was required to both a V gene segment and a J gene segment. A rearrangement counted as productive if the CDR3 had no stop codons and remained in frame with V and J, and every other rearrangement counted as non-productive. CDR3 was defined by IMGT convention, running from the second conserved V-encoded cysteine to the conserved J-encoded phenylalanine. In an earlier analysis of some 550 of the donors, sequences lacking an unambiguous match to a single V gene segment were excluded. In an earlier analysis of 587 of the donors, V segments were called functional above 56.7% productive rearrangements and were called segregating when the between-donor standard deviation exceeded 5%. A statistical classification framework was built to diagnose cytomegalovirus status from the catalog of TCR beta chain sequences. In a later analysis, TCR nucleotide sequences were compared against IMGT/GENE-DB human TR gene sequences so that V and J genes could be assigned. A later analysis assigned CDR3 sequences and most-parsimonious VDJ recombination scenarios with the TCRdist pipeline. A later analysis defined each TCR beta chain by its CDR3 amino acid sequence plus V-gene family, and excluded reads lacking a unique V-gene family. To address suspected cross-contamination and a sequencing artifact, a later analysis removed several hundred highly shared, low-generation-probability nucleotide sequences. In a later analysis, a clonal expansion index was calculated for each public chain from normalized within-repertoire ranks of inferred template counts. A later analysis computed generation probabilities with a VDJ recombination model fitted to out-of-frame rearrangements, and checked the results against IGoR. A later analysis scored TCR-TCR, TCR-HLA and TCR-CMV co-occurrence with hypergeometric tests, applying a repertoire-size bias correction to TCR pairs. In a later analysis, false discovery rates were estimated by permuting HLA or CMV assignments 20 times. In a later analysis, co-occurring TCRs were grouped using DBSCAN, and TCRdist sequence similarity was added for clustering within HLA-allele-positive subsets. Repertoires with fewer than 30,000 or more than 120,000 public chains, plus five repertoires with anomalous nucleotide sharing, were excluded from co-occurrence clustering. As stored in TCRdb, this immuneACCESS dataset retains in-frame rearrangements with V and J assigned. A fraction of the clones does not appear; measured against another copy, unresolved V genes explain less than half of the discrepancy, and the remainder lacks a known reason. That table gives V, J and clone size, and the DNA gave D and trimming. Across this sample there are tens of thousands of clones, with roughly 86% seen only once. Of the sample, about 2% is held by the ten largest clones.

Notes on this clone: This receptor's antigen is unknown. Base qualities are not at hand, and no much larger clone is one base apart.

The receptor's source is a man younger than 35 in good health and CMV-seronegative. Sequenced: PBMCs.

In nucleotide form, the sequence is TGTGCCAGCAGTCAGGGGACAGCCCCGACAGATACGCAGTATTTT. It codes for CASSQGTAPTDTQYF. The rearranged segments are TRBV6-5 and TRBJ2-3, with 7 bases in between that match TRBD1. CDR3 length: 15 amino acids, cysteine to phenylalanine. Only the CDR3 DNA is retained, 45 bases long and in frame from the first base. From V the trimming removes 5 bases and from J it removes 3 bases, while the gene matches leave 8 bases of the junction unaccounted for. CDR1 and CDR2 were assigned from the germline V gene as MNHEY and SVGAGI.